One and the same sample provided the 26 T cell receptor beta chains below, sequenced in a study of siplizumab effects on memory and regulatory T cells. Clones were sequenced by immunoSEQ multiplex PCR, and TCRdb holds only the in-frame ones, with some missing. This table has under 130,000 clones, more than 85% appearing once. Sequenced material: CD4+ T cells sorted from blood. These receptors were taken from a human donor in good health.

The V gene is TRBV7-2, the J gene TRBJ2-1; perhaps TRBD2 as D (6 bases). The germline V gene has CDR1 SGHTA and CDR2 FQGNSA. V lost 0 bases and J 3 bases, leaving 12 bases between the germline ends. This CDR3 has 16 residues. The CDR3 coding sequence is TGTGCCAGCAGCTTAGCGGTGGGAGGTGGCTACAATGAGCAGTTCTTC. This encodes CASSLAVGGGYNEQFF.

The J gene is TRBJ1-1, the V gene TRBV9, with D uncertain. V dropped 0 bases and J dropped 1 base, with 10 bases sitting between them. CDR3 length: 15 amino acids. Germline values: CDR1 SGDLS, CDR2 YYNGEE. CDR3: CASSVEPDSNTEAFF. The CDR3 region has the DNA TGTGCCAGCAGCGTAGAGCCGGACTCGAACACTGAAGCTTTCTTT.

The rearrangement links TRBV20-1 to TRBJ1-4; the D is unclear. The CDR3 is made up of 10 amino acids. Germline CDR1 is DFQATT and CDR2 is SNEGSKA (reference sequence). The V gene lost 5 bases and the J gene lost 8 bases, with 6 bases spanning the gap. The CDR3 sequence: CSAQDEKLFF. The CDR3 bases are TGCAGTGCTCAAGACGAAAAACTGTTTTTT.

The rearrangement uses TRBV7-9 and TRBJ2-3; TRBD2 agrees at 10 bases. V shed 0 bases and J 4 bases; nucleotides not matched to a gene: 1. The germline CDR1 and CDR2 sequences are SEHNR and FQNEAQ (reference sequence). The CDR3 has 15 residues. CDR3 protein: CASSLASGRSDTQYF. In nucleotides, the CDR3 is TGTGCCAGCAGCTTAGCTAGCGGGAGGTCAGATACGCAGTATTTT.

In regard to this clone: One junction end does not reproduce the germline sequence, and a read error may be involved. The CDR3, as DNA: TGTGCCAGCAGGGAAGGGGTGGGGTTCTACGAGCAGTACTTC. Translation gives CASREGVGFYEQYF. This chain joins TRBV6-1 and TRBJ2-7; tentatively, D is TRBD1 (5 bases). The CDR3 length is 14 residues. In germline, CDR1 is MNHNS, CDR2 SASEGT.

This clone came up once. The chain employs TRBV12-5 and TRBJ1-3; possible D gene TRBD1, 5 bases. Trimming removed 6 bases from V and 3 bases from J, with 15 bases in between. Germline V gene data show CDR1 as LGHNT and CDR2 as FRNRAP. The CDR3 is 15 residues long. The CDR3 region has the DNA TGTGCTAGTGGGATGGGGGTTAGCTTTGGAAACACCATATATTTT. Amino acid sequence: CASGMGVSFGNTIYF.

This clone came up once. This chain links TRBV10-3 with TRBJ1-4; 9 nucleotides agree with TRBD1. CDR1 and CDR2 (germline): ENHRY, SYGVKD. The V gene end was trimmed by 0 bases and the J gene end by 7 bases; junction bases not matched to a gene: 3. This CDR3 spans 15 amino acids. The CDR3 protein is CAISESSTGGEKLFF. Written as DNA, the CDR3 is TGTGCCATCAGTGAGTCGTCGACAGGGGGTGAAAAACTGTTTTTT.

V and J are TRBV19 and TRBJ1-6; D unclear. There are 13 residues in the CDR3. Germline V gene lookup returns CDR1 LNHDA and CDR2 SQIVND (reference sequence). The V and J ends lost 4 bases and 10 bases respectively, with 11 bases between them. This CDR3 reads CASSSTGVSPLHF. In DNA, the CDR3 is TGTGCCAGTAGTAGTACTGGGGTATCACCCCTCCACTTT.

This chain joins TRBV14 and TRBJ2-5, with a weak D call TRBD2 (7 bases). This CDR3 is 16 amino acids long. The germline gives CDR1 SGHDN, CDR2 FVKESK. Trimming shortened V by 0 bases and J by 4 bases, and 15 bases separated the two germline ends. CDR3 nucleotides: TGTGCCAGCAGCCAAGAGTTGCGGGGGCGCGGAGAGACCCAGTACTTC. Protein product: CASSQELRGRGETQYF.

The V gene is TRBV5-4, the J gene TRBJ1-1; TRBD1 matches 11 bases. The CDR3 is 19 amino acids. The ends lost 3 bases at V and 0 bases at J; junction bases unmatched: 13. Per the germline V gene, CDR1 is SGHNT and CDR2 is YYREEE (reference sequence). The CDR3 region is CASSSPFRTGGGLNTEAFF. CDR3 sequence (DNA): TGTGCCAGCAGCTCGCCTTTTAGGACAGGGGGCGGCTTGAACACTGAAGCTTTCTTT.

The chain couples TRBV7-3 to TRBJ2-3; D is possibly TRBD1 (6 bases). Trimming removed 5 bases from V and 2 bases from J, with 11 bases in between. There are 14 residues in the CDR3. The germline CDR1 and CDR2 sequences are SGHTA and FQGTGA. This CDR3 is CASSPKGHTDTQYF. CDR3 nucleotides: TGTGCCAGCAGCCCCAAGGGACACACAGATACGCAGTATTTT.

J is TRBJ1-1 and V is TRBV30, with D possibly being TRBD1 (6 bases). The V end was cut by 8 bases, the J end by 1 base, with 14 bases between. The CDR3 runs 13 residues. Germline values: CDR1 GTSNPN, CDR2 SVGIG (reference sequence). The CDR3 region is CAGEGQTNTEAFF. The CDR3 DNA reads TGTGCCGGGGAGGGACAAACGAACACTGAAGCTTTCTTT.

The chain joins TRBV5-4 to TRBJ2-1; D is perhaps TRBD2 (5 bases). With 0 bases removed from V and 8 bases from J, the gap between germline ends came to 12 bases. The CDR3 consists of 14 residues. Germline CDR1 is SGHNT and CDR2 is YYREEE (reference sequence). The CDR3 DNA sequence: TGTGCCAGCAGCTTGGTTGCCCGGCGGGATGAGCAGTTCTTC. Translated, it gives CASSLVARRDEQFF.

V is TRBV7-2 and J is TRBJ2-2; D is possibly TRBD1 (7 bases). The length of the CDR3 is 17 residues. CDR1 is SGHTA and CDR2 is FQGNSA in the germline V gene. The ends were cut back, 0 bases at V and 3 bases at J, with 14 bases in the middle. The chain's CDR3 is CASSLAPAGGYTGELFF. The CDR3 region has the DNA TGTGCCAGCAGCTTAGCTCCGGCAGGGGGGTACACCGGGGAGCTGTTTTTT.

The chain links TRBV7-9 to TRBJ1-1, with a possible D match to TRBD1 (6 bases). V was clipped by 1 base and J by 3 bases, with 21 bases between them. This CDR3 contains 18 residues. The germline CDR1 and CDR2 sequences are SEHNR and FQNEAQ (reference sequence). This chain's CDR3 is CASSLVQVSVGGHTEAFF. The CDR3 DNA sequence: TGTGCCAGCAGCTTAGTGCAAGTCTCGGTTGGGGGGCACACTGAAGCTTTCTTT.

The chain employs TRBV29-1 and TRBJ2-1; the D is unclear. CDR3 length equals 10 residues. Germline V CDR1 and CDR2: SQVTM, ANQGSEA. V was clipped by 4 bases and J by 5 bases, with 3 bases between them. The CDR3 spells CSVAHNEQFF. In DNA form, the CDR3 reads TGCAGCGTTGCCCACAATGAGCAGTTCTTC.

V is TRBV14 and J is TRBJ1-6; D unclear. Trimming removed 0 bases from V and 10 bases from J, with 13 bases in between. The CDR3 runs 15 residues. Germline V gives CDR1 SGHDN, CDR2 FVKESK. The CDR3 DNA follows: TGTGCCAGCAGCCAAGAGCGCGTTCCTGGGTCACCCCTCCACTTT. Its translation is CASSQERVPGSPLHF.

The rearrangement uses TRBV7-9 and TRBJ1-2; D unclear. The germline V gene has CDR1 SEHNR and CDR2 FQNEAQ (reference sequence). The CDR3 has 15 amino acids. V lost 4 bases and J 3 bases, leaving 15 bases between the germline ends. In nucleotides, the CDR3 is TGTGCCAGCAGCTCTGGGGATCCCGGGTACTATGGCTACACCTTC. It yields the protein CASSSGDPGYYGYTF.

The genes are TRBV2 and TRBJ2-3; no clear D gene. The V gene lost 6 bases and the J gene lost 0 bases, with 7 bases spanning the gap. CDR1 is SNHLY, CDR2 FYNNEI, per germline. The CDR3 consists of 13 residues. Here the CDR3 reads CASSPLSTDTQYF. The CDR3 DNA follows: TGTGCCAGCAGCCCATTAAGCACAGATACGCAGTATTTT.

This chain joins TRBV5-4 and TRBJ2-5; D uncertain. Germline V gene sequence: CDR1 SGHNT, CDR2 YYREEE (reference sequence). The CDR3 has 14 amino acids. Deletions cut 0 bases from V and 2 bases from J, with 8 bases between. The CDR3: CASSLALRQETQYF. DNA for the CDR3: TGTGCCAGCAGCTTGGCCCTAAGGCAAGAGACCCAGTACTTC.

The chain has TRBV5-1 and TRBJ2-7; a possible D gene is TRBD2 (6 bases). The CDR3 consists of 14 residues. CDR1 and CDR2 from the germline V gene are SGHRS and YFSETQ. Trimming took 1 base from V and 2 from J, leaving 10 bases between them. The CDR3, as DNA: TGCGCCAGCAGCTTGTTACCGGGAGCCTACGAGCAGTACTTC. This gives the protein CASSLLPGAYEQYF.

V is TRBV5-4 and J is TRBJ2-7; 9 bases fit TRBD1. This CDR3 contains 14 residues. Germline V lookup: CDR1 SGHNT, CDR2 YYREEE (reference sequence). V shed 4 bases, J shed 2 bases, and the junction held 4 bases outside the gene matches. The CDR3 DNA is TGTGCCAGCAGCCCACGGGACAGGGCCTACGAGCAGTACTTC. Translated, it gives CASSPRDRAYEQYF. Full variable domain (missing parts from reference TRBV5-4 and TRBJ2-7): ETGVTQSPTHLIKTRGQQVTLRCSSQSGHNTVSWYQQALGQGPQFIFQYYREEENGRGNFPPRFSGLQFPNYSSELNVNALELDDSALYLCASSPRDRAYEQYFGPGTRLTVT.

The chain recombines TRBV5-4 with TRBJ2-1; a possible D gene is TRBD2 (7 bases). Germline V gene data show CDR1 as SGHNT and CDR2 as YYREEE (reference sequence). The CDR3 has 14 residues. V was trimmed by 4 bases and J by 9 bases, leaving 17 bases between them. Here the CDR3 reads CASSPKGGGVEQFF. DNA of the CDR3: TGTGCCAGCAGCCCGAAGGGGGGAGGGGTTGAGCAGTTCTTC.

This clone was seen only once. V and J are TRBV7-3 and TRBJ2-5; 14 bases match TRBD2. After removal of 2 bases from V and 1 base from J, the junction contained 0 bases not matched to a gene. The CDR3 length is 16 residues. Germline V gene data show CDR1 as SGHTA and CDR2 as FQGTGA. CDR3 sequence (DNA): TGTGCCAGCAGCTTAGGACTAGCGGGAGGCCAAGAGACCCAGTACTTC. Translation gives CASSLGLAGGQETQYF. Drawing the rest from reference TRBV7-3 and TRBJ2-5, the complete variable domain is GAGVSQTPSNKVTEKGKYVELRCDPISGHTALYWYRQSLGQGPEFLIYFQGTGAADDSGLPNDRFFAVRPEGSVSTLKIQRTERGDSAVYLCASSLGLAGGQETQYFGPGTRLLVL.

The genes are TRBV5-1 and TRBJ2-1; TRBD1 aligns across 9 bases. The germline V gene has CDR1 SGHRS and CDR2 YFSETQ. V lost 7 bases to trimming and J lost 8 bases; unmatched junction nucleotides: 10. The length of the CDR3 is 14 residues. CDR3: CASSNRGRTYEQFF. For the CDR3, the DNA is TGCGCCAGCTCGAACAGGGGGCGCACTTATGAGCAGTTCTTC.

The chain employs TRBV29-1 and TRBJ2-7, with 8 bases identical to TRBD2. This CDR3 region has 13 residues. Trimming at V came to 4 bases and at J to 4 bases, leaving 6 bases not matched to a gene. Per germline, CDR1 SQVTM and CDR2 ANQGSEA. The CDR3: CSVGGTSGYEQYF. For the CDR3, the DNA is TGCAGCGTTGGGGGAACTAGCGGATACGAGCAGTACTTC.